This passage covers 7 T cell receptor beta chains from one sample sequenced in a study of blood T cell repertoires in COVID-19 (dated by TCRdb to the early 2020s). The receptor library was made with the immunoSEQ multiplex PCR assay. TCRdb limited this immuneACCESS table to in-frame rearrangements with V and J called. A share of clones is missing; checked studies link under half to unresolved V genes, and the rest is unexplained. Within this sample are about 250,000 clones, with around 83% of them counted one time only. The ten largest clones represent less than 5.5% of the sample. Source material: PBMCs or T cells enriched from blood (not recorded which). The origin of the receptors is a middle-aged man who had been exposed to COVID-19.

This clone has just one count. The chain has TRBV5-1 and TRBJ1-4; no clear D gene. The CDR3 has 15 residues. Germline CDR1 SGHRS, CDR2 YFSETQ. V was shortened by 4 bases and J by 0 bases, with 10 bases between the two germline ends. The CDR3 region is CASSVRLTTNEKLFF. The CDR3 DNA sequence: TGCGCCAGCAGCGTTAGACTGACAACTAATGAAAAACTGTTTTTT.

This clone was counted only a few times. The chain joins TRBV7-9 to TRBJ2-2; a possible D gene is TRBD1 (5 bases). The CDR3 contains 12 residues. The germline gives CDR1 SEHNR, CDR2 FQNEAQ (reference sequence). V lost 5 bases, J lost 7 bases, and 8 bases lay in between. In DNA form, the CDR3 reads TGTGCCAGCAGCATCCAGGGCGGGGAGCTGTTTTTT. As protein: CASSIQGGELFF.

J is TRBJ1-1 and V is TRBV9; 8 bases fit TRBD1. Germline V lookup: CDR1 SGDLS, CDR2 YYNGEE. The CDR3 is 13 residues long. Unmatched junction bases numbered 4, after V lost 0 bases and J lost 9 bases. CDR3 sequence reads: CASSVEQGDQAFF. For the CDR3, the DNA is TGTGCCAGCAGCGTAGAACAGGGGGACCAAGCTTTCTTT.

The chain has TRBV18 and TRBJ2-5; possibly TRBD1 for D (6 bases). V shed 2 bases and J shed 5 bases, with 9 bases lying between them. The CDR3 loop spans 13 amino acids. Germline-derived CDR1 and CDR2 are KGHSH and LQKENI. This CDR3 reads CASSPGTPETQYF. Written as DNA, the CDR3 is TGTGCCAGCTCACCAGGGACACCGGAGACCCAGTACTTC.

The chain combines TRBV6-5 with TRBJ1-2; D remains ambiguous. This CDR3 contains 13 residues. The germline V gene encodes CDR1 MNHEY and CDR2 SVGAGI. Trimming left V 4 bases short and J 3 bases short, with 9 bases between. This chain's CDR3 is CASSSPRDYGYTF. The CDR3 nucleotides read TGTGCCAGCAGTTCCCCACGGGACTATGGCTACACCTTC.

The genes are TRBV5-1 and TRBJ2-5; D may be TRBD2 (5 bases). Trimming left V 2 bases short and J 4 bases short, with 9 bases between. Germline loops: CDR1 SGHRS, CDR2 YFSETQ. The CDR3 spans 13 residues. The CDR3, as DNA: TGCGCCAGCAGCTTATTTGAGGGAGAGACCCAGTACTTC. This gives the protein CASSLFEGETQYF.

The gene calls are TRBV5-1 and TRBJ1-1; TRBD1 matches at 8 bases. Germline V gene data show CDR1 as SGHRS and CDR2 as YFSETQ. The CDR3 runs 16 residues. With 1 base clipped from V and 2 bases from J, the junction kept 7 bases outside the gene matches. For the CDR3, the DNA is TGCGCCAGCAGCTTGTCACAGGGGGGAGTAAACACTGAAGCTTTCTTT. Amino acid sequence: CASSLSQGGVNTEAFF.